This TCR beta chain derives from a study of blood T cell repertoires in COVID-19. Participants' own reports of clinical history determined their cohort assignment. The repertoire was sequenced with immunoSEQ multiplex PCR; TCRdb's copy has only in-frame clones and lacks some. This table holds 290,000 or so clones, approximately 78% found once. The sequenced sample was PBMCs or T cells enriched from blood (not recorded which). This receptor was identified in a middle-aged man who had been exposed to COVID-19.

The CDR3 reads CSVVGALTEAFF. CDR3 DNA sequence: TGCAGCGTTGTGGGGGCGCTTACTGAAGCTTTCTTT. This rearrangement joins TRBV29-1 to TRBJ1-1, with TRBD1 as a possible D gene (6 bases). V shed 4 bases and J shed 5 bases, with 11 bases lying between them. The germline gives CDR1 SQVTM, CDR2 ANQGSEA. There are 12 residues in the CDR3.